A selection of T cell receptor beta chains follows, all from one sample in a study of CD8+CD57+ T cells in acquired aplastic anemia. TCRdb used MiXCR to reprocess the reads, holding one entry per CDR3 protein. The table has approximately 470,000 distinct CDR3 sequences, approximately 33% seen once. The specimen sequenced was sorted CD4+, CD8+, or CD8+CD57+ T cells (not recorded which) from PBMCs. The receptors were sampled from a human donor with aplastic anemia. The CDR3 runs from the conserved cysteine through the conserved F or W. The D gene is left open where the match is weak. Where a row states a size, it is once, few, many or the class of an expanded clone; other rows omit it.

>.|many|TRBJ2-3|TRBV28
TGTGCCAGCAGAGGCGGGAGCACAGATACGCAGTATTTT
CASRGGSTDTQYF
>.|few|TRBJ2-1|TRBV5-4
TGTGCCAGCAGCTTGATGGGGCGGGGCTTTTCCTACAATGAGCAGTTCTTC
CASSLMGRGFSYNEQFF
>TRBD1|.|TRBJ1-5|TRBV20-1
TGCAGTGCTCCGGACAGGATTCTCAATCAGCCCCAGCATTTT
CSAPDRILNQPQHF
>.|.|TRBJ2-1|TRBV20-1
TGCAGTGCTAGTAGGGCAGAAGTACCTACGGATGAGCAGTTCTTC
CSASRAEVPTDEQFF
>TRBD2|.|TRBJ2-7|TRBV10-3
TGTGCCATCCAAAGAGCGGGGGGTTACGAGCAGTACTTC
CAIQRAGGYEQYF
>.|.|TRBJ1-2|TRBV4-3
TGCGCCAGCAGCCAAGCCGCAGGGACTTCCTCTGGCTACACCTTC
CASSQAAGTSSGYTF
>.|few|TRBJ1-3|TRBV6-1
TGTGCCATTAAAAGCTCTGGAAACACCATATATTTT
CAIKSSGNTIYF
>.|.|TRBJ2-1|TRBV6-5
TGTGCCAGCAGCTTGACTCGAGGCCAGCAGTTCTTC
CASSLTRGQQFF
>.|many|TRBJ1-2|TRBV20-1
TGCAGTGCTAGCACGGAACCAAGCACCTTC
CSASTEPSTF
>TRBD2|many|TRBJ2-3|TRBV2
TGTGCCAGCAGTGGGACTAGCGGGGGGAAAACAGATACGCAGTATTTT
CASSGTSGGKTDTQYF
>TRBD2|.|TRBJ2-1|TRBV5-1
TGCGCCAGCAGCTTGGCTAGCGGCGCCTACAATGAGCAGTTCTTC
CASSLASGAYNEQFF
>TRBD1|many|TRBJ2-7|TRBV20-1
TGCAGTGCTAATAAACGGACAGGGGGGTACGAGCAGTACTTC
CSANKRTGGYEQYF
>.|.|TRBJ2-6|TRBV14
TGTGCCAGCAGCCAAGGGACTAACCAGGGCAGGGCCAACGTCCTGACTTTC
CASSQGTNQGRANVLTF
>TRBD2|few|TRBJ2-5|TRBV7-2
TGTGCCAGCAGAACTAGCGGGATGAGTTTGGAGACCCAGTACTTC
CASRTSGMSLETQYF
>.|.|TRBJ1-1|TRBV29-1
TGCAGCAGTGAGGCAGGGGCATGGTCTGAAGCTTTCTTT
CSSEAGAWSEAFF
>.|.|TRBJ2-2|TRBV19
TGTGCCAGTGGCGTTCGGGGCACCGGGGAGCTGTTTTTT
CASGVRGTGELFF
>.|few|TRBJ1-5|TRBV10-3
TGTGCCAGCAGTTATATGTGGTATCAGCCCCAGCATTTT
CASSYMWYQPQHF
>.|many|TRBJ1-1|TRBV7-8
TGTGCCAGCGCTTGGGGGATTGAAGCTTTCTTT
CASAWGIEAFF
>.|few|TRBJ1-4|TRBV7-9
TGTGCCAGCAGCCCTGGGGGGCTGATTAATGAAAAACTGTTTTTT
CASSPGGLINEKLFF
>TRBD2|many|TRBJ2-3|TRBV10-3
TGTGCCATCAGTGAGTACCTTGCTAGCGGGGGAGGCTCAGATACGCAGTATTTT
CAISEYLASGGGSDTQYF
>TRBD1|many|TRBJ1-5|TRBV7-8
TGTGCCAGCAGCTTAGTCGGACAGGGGGATCAGCCCCAGCATTTT
CASSLVGQGDQPQHF
>.|few|TRBJ2-1|TRBV20-1
TGCAGTGCTAGAGATCCAGGTAGCCCGACCTACAATGAGCAGTTCTTC
CSARDPGSPTYNEQFF
>.|many|TRBJ1-1|TRBV7-2
TGTGCCAGCAGCTTAGTGGACGAGTTGGCTTTCTTT
CASSLVDELAFF
>.|many|TRBJ2-3|TRBV5-1
TGCGCCAGCAGATCGCTTGGCGGCACAGATACGCAGTATTTT
CASRSLGGTDTQYF
>.|many|TRBJ2-3|TRBV29-1
TGCAGCGTTGATGGTTTTCAAACAGATACGCAGTATTTT
CSVDGFQTDTQYF
>.|.|TRBJ2-5|TRBV7-8
TGTGCCAGCAGCTTAGTTCCAAGTATCGGAGAGACCCAGTACTTC
CASSLVPSIGETQYF
>.|.|TRBJ2-3|TRBV19
TGTGCCAGTAGTATATCCACTAGCATCGGGCGAGATACGCAGTATTTT
CASSISTSIGRDTQYF
>.|.|TRBJ2-2|TRBV5-1
TGCGCCAGCAGCTTGGGAGGCCAGGGTAGTCCCGGGGAGCTGTTTTTT
CASSLGGQGSPGELFF
>TRBD1|.|TRBJ2-5|TRBV6-1
TGTGCCAGCAGCCTGAGGGACAGCCAAGAGACCCAGTACTTC
CASSLRDSQETQYF
>.|many|TRBJ1-2|TRBV4-1
TGCGCCAGCAGCCAAGATGGGCGCCGTAACTTC
CASSQDGRRNF
>.|.|TRBJ1-1|TRBV7-9
TGTGCCAGCAGCTTAGAGCCGACTGAAGCTTTCTTT
CASSLEPTEAFF
>.|.|TRBJ1-1|TRBV11-1
TGTGCCAGCAGCTTCGGGGGGGCGCTTGGGAACACTGAAGCTTTCTTT
CASSFGGALGNTEAFF
>.|few|TRBJ1-1|TRBV5-4
TGTGCCAGCAGCTTACTACGCTCTGAAGCTTTCTTT
CASSLLRSEAFF
>TRBD1|.|TRBJ1-2|TRBV15
TGTGCCACCAGTGGGACCGACAGGGCGGGTGATTATGGCTACACCTTC
CATSGTDRAGDYGYTF
>.|few|TRBJ1-2|TRBV30
TGTGCCTGGAGTCGAACAGCTAACTATGGCTACACCTTC
CAWSRTANYGYTF
>TRBD1|.|TRBJ2-3|TRBV10-3
TGTGCCATCAGTGAGCCCGTCGCGGGACAGGGAGATACGCAGTATTTT
CAISEPVAGQGDTQYF